This entry lists 18 T cell receptor beta chains sequenced from one sample in a study of blood T cell repertoires in COVID-19. Here immunoSEQ multiplex PCR was the method, and the copy in TCRdb shows in-frame clones only, minus some. The sample has fewer than 350,000 clones; 80% to 90% are singletons. The sequenced material came from PBMCs or T cells enriched from blood (not recorded which). The receptor set was obtained from a man aged 30 to 45 who had recovered from COVID-19.

This chain joins TRBV30 and TRBJ1-5; TRBD1 aligns across 7 bases. Germline V gives CDR1 GTSNPN, CDR2 SVGIG (reference sequence). The CDR3 is 14 amino acids. Trimming removed 4 bases from V and 0 bases from J; junction bases left unmatched: 3. CDR3 loop: CAWTDRHSNQPQHF. The CDR3 coding sequence is TGTGCCTGGACGGACAGGCATAGCAATCAGCCCCAGCATTTT.

The V and J genes are TRBV4-3 and TRBJ1-6, with D uncertain. Trimming left V 0 bases short and J 6 bases short, with 12 bases between. Germline CDR1 LGHNA, CDR2 YSLEER. The CDR3 has 16 amino acids. CDR3 nucleotide sequence: TGCGCCAGCAGCCAAGATCGGCCGGGAGCTAATTCACCCCTCCACTTT. It is translated as CASSQDRPGANSPLHF.

The gene calls are TRBV6-5 and TRBJ2-7, with 13 bases fitting TRBD2. V lost 5 bases, J lost 7 bases, and 8 bases stayed unmatched. The germline gives CDR1 MNHEY, CDR2 SVGAGI. The CDR3 sequence is 15 residues long. CDR3 amino acids: CASSPGLAGVQEQYF. The CDR3 bases are TGTGCCAGCAGTCCCGGACTAGCGGGGGTCCAAGAGCAGTACTTC.

The rearrangement joins TRBV4-1 to TRBJ1-5; 11 nucleotides agree with TRBD1. Trimming took 1 base from V and 10 from J; bases not matched to a gene: 6. Germline V gene lookup returns CDR1 MGHRA and CDR2 YSYEKL. The CDR3 sequence is 15 residues long. The CDR3 region is CASSQVRTGGFPQHF. DNA of the CDR3: TGCGCCAGCAGCCAAGTTAGGACAGGGGGCTTTCCCCAGCATTTT.

The chain uses TRBV18 and TRBJ2-2; TRBD1 matches 10 bases. The J segment lost 1 base and the V segment lost 0 bases, leaving 8 bases of the junction unmatched. The CDR3 totals 19 residues. Germline CDR1 is KGHSH and CDR2 is LQKENI. The CDR3 region is CASSPPGQGLIMNTGELFF. The DNA for the CDR3 is TGTGCCAGCTCACCACCGGGACAGGGGCTAATAATGAACACCGGGGAGCTGTTTTTT.

This clone has more than one count but fewer than ten. The gene calls are TRBV9 and TRBJ2-2, with TRBD2 matching 12 bases. Germline CDR1 reads SGDLS; CDR2 reads YYNGEE. The CDR3 has 18 amino acids. J gave up 3 bases and V 3 bases, and 9 bases lay outside the gene matches. CDR3 DNA sequence: TGTGCCAGCAGCGCGTCCCTAGCGGGGGGGCGACACACCGGGGAGCTGTTTTTT. It encodes CASSASLAGGRHTGELFF.

The chain joins TRBV6-4 to TRBJ1-1, with D tentatively TRBD1 (5 bases). Germline V gene lookup returns CDR1 MRHNA and CDR2 SNTAGT. V lost 6 bases and J lost 1, with 12 bases in between. The CDR3 consists of 14 residues. This chain's CDR3 is CASRPRQGNTEAFF. The CDR3 region has the DNA TGTGCCAGCAGGCCCCGGCAGGGGAACACTGAAGCTTTCTTT.

The chain links TRBV30 to TRBJ1-5; tentatively, D is TRBD1 (6 bases). Germline CDR1 is GTSNPN and CDR2 is SVGIG (reference sequence). This CDR3 has 14 residues. V was pared by 1 base and J by 1 base, with 8 bases between. The chain's CDR3 is CAWSGTASNQPQHF. In DNA, the CDR3 is TGTGCCTGGAGTGGGACAGCCAGCAATCAGCCCCAGCATTTT.

This clone appeared a single time. This sequence joins TRBV4-1 and TRBJ2-7; maybe TRBD2 (6 bases). V lost 2 bases and J 2 bases, leaving 16 bases between the germline ends. Per germline, CDR1 MGHRA and CDR2 YSYEKL. The CDR3 is made up of 16 amino acids. CDR3 amino acids: CASSQRLGASAYEQYF. CDR3 in DNA: TGCGCCAGCAGCCAACGGCTCGGGGCTAGCGCCTACGAGCAGTACTTC.

The chain couples TRBV10-3 to TRBJ1-5; D perhaps matches TRBD1 (5 bases). CDR3 size: 17 residues. V lost 4 bases and J lost 0, with 16 bases in between. CDR1 and CDR2 (germline): ENHRY, SYGVKD. The CDR3 reads CAISAGAGINSNQPQHF. The CDR3 DNA reads as TGTGCCATCAGTGCTGGGGCAGGGATTAATAGCAATCAGCCCCAGCATTTT.

The V gene is TRBV10-1, the J gene TRBJ1-5, with a weak D call TRBD1 (6 bases). Germline lookup yields CDR1 WNHNN and CDR2 SYGVQD (reference sequence). CDR3 length: 15 residues. V was trimmed by 11 bases and J by 6 bases, leaving 23 bases between them. The CDR3 loop reads CALFRGGETVQPQHF. Written as DNA, the CDR3 is TGCGCCCTCTTTCGCGGGGGCGAGACTGTTCAGCCCCAGCATTTT.

This clone came up once. V gene TRBV10-3 combines with J gene TRBJ2-2; 12 nucleotides agree with TRBD2. V dropped 10 bases and J dropped 4; count of bases not matched to a gene: 7. Germline loops: CDR1 ENHRY, CDR2 SYGVKD. CDR3 length: 15 amino acids. CDR3 coding DNA: TGTGCCACCTCTCTAGCGGGGGGGTTCACCGGGGAGCTGTTTTTT. It yields the protein CATSLAGGFTGELFF.

This chain links TRBV27 with TRBJ1-5; no reliable D call. The CDR3 has 13 residues. V was trimmed by 6 bases and J by 1 base, leaving 7 bases between them. Germline V gene sequence: CDR1 MNHEY, CDR2 SMNVEV (reference sequence). CDR3 loop: CASSQESNQPQHF. Written as DNA, the CDR3 is TGTGCCAGCAGCCAAGAGAGCAATCAGCCCCAGCATTTT.

This clone was recorded once. The rearrangement joins TRBV2 to TRBJ1-2; tentatively, D is TRBD1 (6 bases). The V end lost 5 bases, the J end lost 5 bases, and 15 bases lay between the germline ends. CDR3 length equals 14 residues. Germline V lookup: CDR1 SNHLY, CDR2 FYNNEI. Here the CDR3 reads CASSQITGRYGYTF. In DNA form, the CDR3 reads TGTGCCAGCAGTCAGATAACAGGGCGGTATGGCTACACCTTC.

V usage is TRBV7-2 and J usage is TRBJ1-3; D is ambiguous. The length of the CDR3 is 17 residues. The germline CDR1 and CDR2 sequences are SGHTA and FQGNSA. V dropped 1 base and J dropped 0 bases, with 13 bases sitting between them. The DNA for the CDR3 is TGTGCCAGCAGCTTAGGGAGGATACCGAGCTCTGGAAACACCATATATTTT. It is translated as CASSLGRIPSSGNTIYF.

The chain employs TRBV30 and TRBJ2-3; possible D gene TRBD2, 6 bases. The CDR3 length is 13 residues. Trimming shortened V by 1 base and J by 11 bases, and 16 bases separated the two germline ends. Germline V gene data show CDR1 as GTSNPN and CDR2 as SVGIG (reference sequence). The CDR3 DNA follows: TGTGCCTGGAGTGGGACTACCTCAGCTGAGCAGTATTTT. Its protein product is CAWSGTTSAEQYF.

The V gene is TRBV25-1, the J gene TRBJ2-3, with TRBD1 as a possible D gene (5 bases). The CDR3 loop spans 15 amino acids. Between the trimmed V and J ends, which lost 5 bases and 4 bases, there was a span of 16 bases. CDR1 is MGHDK, CDR2 SYGVNS, per germline. CDR3 sequence: CASSYGQDRPDTQYF. The DNA of the CDR3 is TGTGCCAGCAGTTACGGACAAGACCGCCCAGATACGCAGTATTTT.

This chain uses TRBV12-3 or TRBV12-4 with TRBJ1-2; 9 bases are a match to TRBD1. This CDR3 is 13 amino acids long. V trimming: 6 bases; J trimming: 8 bases; junction bases outside the gene matches: 7. The CDR3 nucleotides are TGTGCCAGCAGCCGGCAACAGGGGGCCGGCTACACCTTC. It is translated as CASSRQQGAGYTF.